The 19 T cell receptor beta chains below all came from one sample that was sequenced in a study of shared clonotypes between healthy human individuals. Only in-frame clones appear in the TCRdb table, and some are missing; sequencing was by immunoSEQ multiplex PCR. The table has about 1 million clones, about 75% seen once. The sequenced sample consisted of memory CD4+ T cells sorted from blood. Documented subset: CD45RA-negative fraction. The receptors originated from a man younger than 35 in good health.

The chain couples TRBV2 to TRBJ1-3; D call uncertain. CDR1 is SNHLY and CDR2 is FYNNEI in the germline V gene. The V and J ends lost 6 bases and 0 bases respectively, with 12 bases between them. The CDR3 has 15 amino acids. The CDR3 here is CASSTGSSSGNTIYF. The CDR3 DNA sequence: TGTGCCAGCAGCACCGGTTCCTCCTCTGGAAACACCATATATTTT.

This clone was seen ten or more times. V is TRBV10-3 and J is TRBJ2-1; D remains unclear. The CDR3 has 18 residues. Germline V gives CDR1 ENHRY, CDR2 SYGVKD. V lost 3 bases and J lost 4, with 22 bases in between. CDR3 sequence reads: CAISESRLLPVVYNEQFF. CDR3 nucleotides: TGTGCCATCAGTGAATCTCGTCTATTGCCCGTCGTGTACAATGAGCAGTTCTTC.

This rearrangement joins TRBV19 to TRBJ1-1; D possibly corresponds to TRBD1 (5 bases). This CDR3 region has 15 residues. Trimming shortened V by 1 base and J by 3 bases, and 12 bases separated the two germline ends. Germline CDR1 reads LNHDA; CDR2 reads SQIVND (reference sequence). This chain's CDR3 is CASSIGGVFYTEAFF. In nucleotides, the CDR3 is TGTGCCAGTAGTATAGGGGGGGTGTTCTACACTGAAGCTTTCTTT.

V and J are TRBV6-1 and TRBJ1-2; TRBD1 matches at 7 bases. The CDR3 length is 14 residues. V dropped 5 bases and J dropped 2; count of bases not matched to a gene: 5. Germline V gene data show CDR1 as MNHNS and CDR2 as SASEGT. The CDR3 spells CASSREDRNYGYTF. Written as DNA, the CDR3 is TGTGCCAGCAGTAGAGAGGACAGGAACTATGGCTACACCTTC.

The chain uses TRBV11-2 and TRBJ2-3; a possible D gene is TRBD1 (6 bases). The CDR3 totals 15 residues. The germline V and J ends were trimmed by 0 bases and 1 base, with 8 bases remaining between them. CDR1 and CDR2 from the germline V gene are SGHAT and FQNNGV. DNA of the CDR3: TGTGCCAGCAGCTTAGAGGGGGCCGGCACAGATACGCAGTATTTT. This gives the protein CASSLEGAGTDTQYF.

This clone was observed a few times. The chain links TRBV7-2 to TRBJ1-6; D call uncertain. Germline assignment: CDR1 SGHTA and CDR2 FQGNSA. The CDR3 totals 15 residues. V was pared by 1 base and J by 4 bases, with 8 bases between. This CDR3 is CASSLVTLYNSPLHF. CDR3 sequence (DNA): TGTGCCAGCAGCTTAGTAACACTGTATAATTCACCCCTCCACTTT.

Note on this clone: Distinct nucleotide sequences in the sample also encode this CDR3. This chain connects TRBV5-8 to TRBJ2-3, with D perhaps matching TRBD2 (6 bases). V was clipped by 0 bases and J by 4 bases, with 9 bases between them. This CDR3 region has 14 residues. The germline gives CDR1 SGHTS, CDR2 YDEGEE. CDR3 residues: CASSLGRGSDTQYF. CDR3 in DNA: TGTGCCAGCAGCTTGGGGCGGGGTTCAGATACGCAGTATTTT.

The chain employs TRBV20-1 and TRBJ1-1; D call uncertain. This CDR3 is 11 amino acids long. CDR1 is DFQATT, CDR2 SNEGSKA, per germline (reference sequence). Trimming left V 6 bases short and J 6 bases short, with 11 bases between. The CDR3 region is CSAMENAEAFF. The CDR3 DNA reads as TGCAGTGCGATGGAGAATGCTGAAGCTTTCTTT.

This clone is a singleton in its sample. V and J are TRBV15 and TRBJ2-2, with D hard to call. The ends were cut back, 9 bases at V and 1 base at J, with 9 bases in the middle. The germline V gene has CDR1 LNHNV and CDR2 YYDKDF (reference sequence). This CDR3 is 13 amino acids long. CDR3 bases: TGTGCCACTGCTGGGGTGAACACCGGGGAGCTGTTTTTT. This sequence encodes CATAGVNTGELFF.

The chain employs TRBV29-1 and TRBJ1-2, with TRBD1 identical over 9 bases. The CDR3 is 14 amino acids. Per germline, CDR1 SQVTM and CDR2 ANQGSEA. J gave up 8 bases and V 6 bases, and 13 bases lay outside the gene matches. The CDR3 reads CSVDKSTGGVGYTF. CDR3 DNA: TGCAGCGTCGATAAGTCCACAGGGGGCGTCGGCTACACCTTC.

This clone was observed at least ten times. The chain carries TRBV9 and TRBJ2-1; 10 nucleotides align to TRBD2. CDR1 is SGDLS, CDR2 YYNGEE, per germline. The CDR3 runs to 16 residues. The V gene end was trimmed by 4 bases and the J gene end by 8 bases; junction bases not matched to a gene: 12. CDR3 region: CASSPQAGGPVYEQFF. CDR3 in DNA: TGTGCCAGCAGCCCTCAAGCGGGAGGGCCCGTATATGAGCAGTTCTTC.

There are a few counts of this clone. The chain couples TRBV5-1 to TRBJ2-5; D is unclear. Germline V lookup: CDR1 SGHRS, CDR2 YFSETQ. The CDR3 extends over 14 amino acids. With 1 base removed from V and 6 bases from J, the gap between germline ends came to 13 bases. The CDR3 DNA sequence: TGCGCCAGCAGCTTGTTTCCGGGCCCCCAGACCCAGTACTTC. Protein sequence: CASSLFPGPQTQYF.

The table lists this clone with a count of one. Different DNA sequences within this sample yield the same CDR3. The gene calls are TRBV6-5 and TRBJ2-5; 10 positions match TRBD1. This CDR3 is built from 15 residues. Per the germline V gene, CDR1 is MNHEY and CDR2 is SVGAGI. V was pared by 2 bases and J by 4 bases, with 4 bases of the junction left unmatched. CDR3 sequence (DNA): TGTGCCAGCAGTTACCTTGGACAGGGGGGAGAGACCCAGTACTTC. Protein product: CASSYLGQGGETQYF.

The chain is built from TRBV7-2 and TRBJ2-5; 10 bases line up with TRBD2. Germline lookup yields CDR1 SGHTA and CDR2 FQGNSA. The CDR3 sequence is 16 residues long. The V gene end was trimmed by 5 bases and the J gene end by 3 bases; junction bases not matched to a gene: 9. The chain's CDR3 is CASSPEPLAGEETQYF. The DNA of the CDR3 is TGTGCCAGCAGCCCGGAGCCCCTAGCGGGAGAAGAGACCCAGTACTTC.

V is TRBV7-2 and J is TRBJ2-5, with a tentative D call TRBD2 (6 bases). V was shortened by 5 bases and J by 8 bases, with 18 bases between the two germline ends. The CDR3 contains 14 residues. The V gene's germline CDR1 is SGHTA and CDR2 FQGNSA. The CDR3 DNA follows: TGTGCCAGCAGCCCCCGAAGGGGAGGCCTTACCCAGTACTTC. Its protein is CASSPRRGGLTQYF.

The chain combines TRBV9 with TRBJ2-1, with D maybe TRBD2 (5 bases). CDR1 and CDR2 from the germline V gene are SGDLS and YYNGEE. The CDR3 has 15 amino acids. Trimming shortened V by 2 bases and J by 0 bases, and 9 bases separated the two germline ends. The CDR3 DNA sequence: TGTGCCAGCAGCGTTGGGAGCTACTCCTACAATGAGCAGTTCTTC. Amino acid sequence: CASSVGSYSYNEQFF.

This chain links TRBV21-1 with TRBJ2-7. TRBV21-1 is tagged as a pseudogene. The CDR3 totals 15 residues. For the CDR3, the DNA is TGTGCCAGCAGCAAAGTTTTCGGCCCGTCCTACGAGCAGTACTTC. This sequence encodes CASSKVFGPSYEQYF.

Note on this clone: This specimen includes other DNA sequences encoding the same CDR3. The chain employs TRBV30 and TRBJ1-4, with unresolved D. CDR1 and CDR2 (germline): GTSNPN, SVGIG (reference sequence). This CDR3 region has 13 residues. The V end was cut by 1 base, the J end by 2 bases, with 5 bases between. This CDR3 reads CAWSGGTNEKLFF. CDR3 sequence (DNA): TGTGCCTGGAGTGGAGGGACTAATGAAAAACTGTTTTTT.

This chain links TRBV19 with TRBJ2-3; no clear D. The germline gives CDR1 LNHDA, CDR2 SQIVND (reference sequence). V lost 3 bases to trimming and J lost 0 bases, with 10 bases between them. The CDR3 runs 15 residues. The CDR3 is CASSMSPTSTDTQYF. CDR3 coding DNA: TGTGCCAGTAGTATGTCCCCCACTAGCACAGATACGCAGTATTTT. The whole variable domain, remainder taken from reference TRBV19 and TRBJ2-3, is DGGITQSPKYLFRKEGQNVTLSCEQNLNHDAMYWYRQDPGQGLRLIYYSQIVNDFQKGDIAEGYSVSREKKESFPLTVTSAQKNPTAFYLCASSMSPTSTDTQYFGPGTRLTVL.